This TCR beta chain was profiled in a study of blood T cell repertoires in COVID-19. Study in general: In each case, the material was cDNA or gDNA derived from T cells, B-cell-depleted T cells, or PBMCs.

The CDR3 length is 17 residues. V lost 0 bases and J lost 1; bases outside the gene matches: 8. Looked up from germline, CDR1 is MNHEY and CDR2 is SVGEGT. The method was immunoSEQ multiplex PCR; TCRdb's version includes in-frame clones alone and lacks a portion of them. The profile covers some 90,000 clones, with 82% appearing a single time and approximately 10% taken by the ten largest. The sample holds a few counts of this clone. The chain recombines TRBV6-2 or TRBV6-3 with TRBJ2-7, with 8 bases identical to TRBD1. The sequencing input was peripheral blood. The TCR was taken from a man in his 70s with active or convalescent COVID-19. The DNA of the CDR3 is TGTGCCAGCAGTTACTCCACAAACGGACAGGGATCCTACGAGCAGTACTTC. It codes for CASSYSTNGQGSYEQYF.